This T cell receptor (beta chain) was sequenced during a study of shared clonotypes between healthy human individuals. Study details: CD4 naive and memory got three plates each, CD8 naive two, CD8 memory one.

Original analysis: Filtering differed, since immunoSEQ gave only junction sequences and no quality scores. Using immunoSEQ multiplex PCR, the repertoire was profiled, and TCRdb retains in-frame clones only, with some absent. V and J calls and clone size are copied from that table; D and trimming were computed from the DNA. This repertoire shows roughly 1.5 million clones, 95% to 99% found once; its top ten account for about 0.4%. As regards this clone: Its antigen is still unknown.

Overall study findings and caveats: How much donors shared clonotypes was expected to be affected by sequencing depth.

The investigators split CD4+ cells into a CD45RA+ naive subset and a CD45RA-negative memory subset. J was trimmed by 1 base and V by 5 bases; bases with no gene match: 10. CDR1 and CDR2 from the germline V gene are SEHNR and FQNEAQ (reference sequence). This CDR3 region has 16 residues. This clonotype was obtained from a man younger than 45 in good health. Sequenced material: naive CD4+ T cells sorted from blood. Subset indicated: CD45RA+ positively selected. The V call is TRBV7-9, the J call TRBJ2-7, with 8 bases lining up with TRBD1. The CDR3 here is CASSSPRGQLSYEQYF. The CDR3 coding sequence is TGTGCCAGCAGCAGCCCCAGGGGGCAGCTTTCCTACGAGCAGTACTTC. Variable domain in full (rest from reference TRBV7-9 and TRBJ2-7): DTGVSQNPRHKITKRGQNVTFRCDPISEHNRLYWYRQTLGQGPEFLTYFQNEAQLEKSRLLSDRFSAERPKGSFSTLEIQRTEQGDSAMYLCASSSPRGQLSYEQYFGPGTRLTVT.